One sample yielded the 22 T cell receptor beta chains listed below, sequenced in a study of blood T cell repertoires in COVID-19 (dated by TCRdb to about 2020). Receptor libraries were prepared by the immunoSEQ multiplex PCR assay. TCRdb holds this immuneACCESS table with in-frame rearrangements only. Some clones are missing; in checked studies, unresolved V genes explain under half, and the rest has no known cause. The sample profile shows roughly 40,000 clones; roughly 78% of them were found once. The ten most abundant clones make up over 20% of the sample. The sample consisted of peripheral blood. These receptors were taken from a man between 65 and 79 years old with acute or convalescent COVID-19.

As regards this clone: Distinct nucleotide sequences in the sample also encode this CDR3. V usage is TRBV10-3 and J usage is TRBJ1-1; 9 bases align to TRBD1. The CDR3 totals 12 residues. The V gene's germline CDR1 is ENHRY and CDR2 SYGVKD. V dropped 7 bases and J dropped 5; count of bases not matched to a gene: 2. The CDR3 protein is CAITGTGTEAFF. CDR3 nucleotides: TGTGCCATCACCGGGACAGGGACTGAAGCTTTCTTT.

This chain connects TRBV6-5 to TRBJ2-7; 7 bases fit TRBD2. The CDR3 runs to 12 residues. The germline V gene has CDR1 MNHEY and CDR2 SVGAGI. J was trimmed by 2 bases and V by 8 bases; bases with no gene match: 3. In nucleotides, the CDR3 is TGTGCCAGCGGGAGGGGTACCTACGAGCAGTACTTC. Translated, it gives CASGRGTYEQYF.

The sample holds one count of this clone. The chain links TRBV12-3 or TRBV12-4 to TRBJ2-7; D call uncertain. This CDR3 has 13 residues. With 0 bases removed from V and 6 bases from J, the gap between germline ends came to 9 bases. In nucleotides, the CDR3 is TGTGCCAGCAGTTTAGCGTTGAGACTCGAGCAGTACTTC. Its translation: CASSLALRLEQYF.

The V call is TRBV5-1, the J call TRBJ2-7; possible D gene TRBD1, 6 bases. Germline CDR1 and CDR2: SGHRS and YFSETQ. V shed 4 bases and J shed 8 bases, with 19 bases lying between them. The CDR3 length is 14 residues. CDR3 region: CASSTEDSGAKQYF. Here the CDR3 DNA reads TGCGCCAGCAGCACGGAGGACAGTGGGGCCAAGCAGTACTTC.

The CDR3 here is CASRILGGARDTEAFF. The CDR3 DNA follows: TGTGCCAGCAGAATACTCGGGGGGGCGAGAGACACTGAAGCTTTCTTT. This chain connects TRBV27 to TRBJ1-1, with TRBD1 as a possible D gene (6 bases). Germline V lookup: CDR1 MNHEY, CDR2 SMNVEV (reference sequence). This CDR3 has 16 amino acids. Trimming took 6 bases from V and 3 from J, leaving 20 bases between them.

V gene TRBV6-2 or TRBV6-3 combines with J gene TRBJ2-1, with 9 bases matching TRBD1. This CDR3 is 15 amino acids long. Germline values: CDR1 MNHEY, CDR2 SVGEGT. Trimming removed 4 bases from V and 4 bases from J; junction bases left unmatched: 5. The DNA of the CDR3 is TGTGCCAGCAGTTCAACAGGGGGCAAATACAATGAGCAGTTCTTC. It encodes CASSSTGGKYNEQFF.

The V call is TRBV19, the J call TRBJ2-1, with 9 bases identical to TRBD1. Trimming cost V 3 bases and J 4 bases; bases outside gene matches: 7. This CDR3 comprises 16 residues. The germline V gene has CDR1 LNHDA and CDR2 SQIVND (reference sequence). CDR3: CASSISGTGYYNEQFF. CDR3 DNA sequence: TGTGCCAGTAGTATCTCCGGGACAGGGTATTACAATGAGCAGTTCTTC.

V is TRBV7-2 and J is TRBJ1-2, with TRBD1 matching over 7 bases. V was clipped by 6 bases and J by 3 bases; unmatched bases: 7. Germline lookup yields CDR1 SGHTA and CDR2 FQGNSA. This CDR3 contains 14 residues. The DNA of the CDR3 is TGTGCCAGCAGTACAAAGGGGGCTGACTATGGCTACACCTTC. This translates into CASSTKGADYGYTF.

The chain uses TRBV9 and TRBJ2-1; 7 bases align to TRBD2. The trim removed 6 bases at V and 0 bases at J, leaving 6 bases unmatched. The CDR3 runs to 15 residues. Germline V gene data show CDR1 as SGDLS and CDR2 as YYNGEE. CDR3: CASTVGGSSYNEQFF. The CDR3 nucleotides are TGTGCCAGCACCGTCGGGGGGAGCTCCTACAATGAGCAGTTCTTC. The full variable domain, with the rest looked up from reference TRBV9 and TRBJ2-1, is DSGVTQTPKHLITATGQRVTLRCSPRSGDLSVYWYQQSLDQGLQFLIQYYNGEERAKGNILERFSAQQFPDLHSELNLSSLELGDSALYFCASTVGGSSYNEQFFGPGTRLTVL.

The J gene is TRBJ2-3, the V gene TRBV24-1; TRBD2 agrees at 9 bases. The CDR3 has 16 residues. Trimming removed 2 bases from V and 4 bases from J; junction bases left unmatched: 6. Germline-derived CDR1 and CDR2 are KGHDR and SFDVKD. This chain's CDR3 is CATSDYTSGSADTQYF. The CDR3 nucleotides are TGTGCCACCAGTGATTACACTAGCGGGTCGGCAGATACGCAGTATTTT.

V gene TRBV15 combines with J gene TRBJ1-5; 8 nucleotides agree with TRBD1. The CDR3 has 17 residues. V shed 5 bases, J shed 1 base, and the junction held 10 bases outside the gene matches. Germline-derived CDR1 and CDR2 are LNHNV and YYDKDF (reference sequence). The CDR3 DNA follows: TGTGCCACCAGCCCAGGGGGCAATGGTAGGAGCAATCAGCCCCAGCATTTT. Translated: CATSPGGNGRSNQPQHF.

This clone has only a few counts. The chain is built from TRBV19 and TRBJ1-1; D possibly corresponds to TRBD1 (5 bases). This CDR3 spans 15 amino acids. V was trimmed by 7 bases and J by 4 bases, leaving 19 bases between them. Germline V gene data show CDR1 as LNHDA and CDR2 as SQIVND (reference sequence). CDR3 coding DNA: TGTGCCAGTACATACCTGCAGGGCGGGGGCACTGAAGCTTTCTTT. Translating gives CASTYLQGGGTEAFF. Drawing the rest from reference TRBV19 and TRBJ1-1, the complete variable domain is DGGITQSPKYLFRKEGQNVTLSCEQNLNHDAMYWYRQDPGQGLRLIYYSQIVNDFQKGDIAEGYSVSREKKESFPLTVTSAQKNPTAFYLCASTYLQGGGTEAFFGQGTRLTVV.

V gene TRBV11-2 combines with J gene TRBJ1-3; a weak D match, TRBD1 (5 bases). The V end lost 5 bases, the J end lost 10 bases, and 12 bases lay between the germline ends. CDR1 and CDR2 (germline): SGHAT, FQNNGV. The CDR3 runs 12 residues. The CDR3 coding sequence is TGTGCCAGCAGCCAAGGACACCCTACCATATATTTT. This codes for CASSQGHPTIYF.

V usage is TRBV24-1 and J usage is TRBJ2-3; D may be TRBD2 (6 bases). Trimming shortened V by 3 bases and J by 1 base, and 22 bases separated the two germline ends. This CDR3 spans 19 amino acids. The germline V gene encodes CDR1 KGHDR and CDR2 SFDVKD. The CDR3 region is CATSDRLAEQEVGTDTQYF. The CDR3 DNA reads as TGTGCCACCAGTGATCGTTTAGCGGAGCAGGAGGTGGGCACAGATACGCAGTATTTT.

Of note for this clone: At one of its ends the junction is not consistent with the germline gene, which may arise from a read error. CDR3 region: CRTGMNTEAFF. DNA for the CDR3: TGCCGCACGGGAATGAACACTGAAGCTTTCTTT. The chain recombines TRBV7-9 with TRBJ1-1; D not resolved. Looked up from germline, CDR1 is SEHNR and CDR2 is FQNEAQ (reference sequence). There are 11 residues in the CDR3.

The chain joins TRBV6-5 to TRBJ1-1, with 9 nucleotides matching TRBD1. V was clipped by 6 bases and J by 4 bases; unmatched bases: 9. The CDR3 is 15 residues long. Germline V gene data show CDR1 as MNHEY and CDR2 as SVGAGI. The CDR3 region is CASRDMGTGTTEAFF. Here the CDR3 DNA reads TGTGCCAGCAGAGATATGGGGACAGGGACCACTGAAGCTTTCTTT.

The DNA for the CDR3 is TGTGCCATCAGTGAGTCCACAGGAGCGAATCAGCCCCAGCATTTT. It is translated as CAISESTGANQPQHF. V usage is TRBV10-3 and J usage is TRBJ1-5, with D possibly matching TRBD1 (5 bases). The CDR3 is made up of 15 amino acids. The germline gives CDR1 ENHRY, CDR2 SYGVKD. V was shortened by 0 bases and J by 4 bases, with 10 bases between the two germline ends.

This clone appeared a few times. The genes are TRBV27 and TRBJ2-7; tentative D call: TRBD1 (5 bases). The V gene's germline CDR1 is MNHEY and CDR2 SMNVEV (reference sequence). V lost 6 bases and J lost 3, with 6 bases in between. The CDR3 spans 11 residues. CDR3 amino acids: CASRQGYEQYF. Written as DNA, the CDR3 is TGTGCCAGCAGGCAGGGCTACGAGCAGTACTTC.

The rearrangement joins TRBV13 to TRBJ2-1; 7 nucleotides match TRBD2. The V and J ends lost 5 bases and 5 bases, in that order; junction bases with no gene match: 0. Per germline, CDR1 PRHDT and CDR2 FYEKMQ (reference sequence). The CDR3 runs to 12 residues. The CDR3 nucleotides read TGTGCCAGCAGCCGGGGGGACAATGAGCAGTTCTTC. Its protein is CASSRGDNEQFF.

The chain uses TRBV27 and TRBJ2-3; TRBD1 is a possible D gene (6 bases). V was shortened by 2 bases and J by 5 bases, with 8 bases between the two germline ends. CDR1 and CDR2 from the germline V gene are MNHEY and SMNVEV (reference sequence). This CDR3 is 13 amino acids long. This CDR3 reads CASSLGTLDTQYF. In DNA, the CDR3 is TGTGCCAGCAGTTTAGGGACACTAGATACGCAGTATTTT.

The gene calls are TRBV5-1 and TRBJ2-5; 7 bases map to TRBD1. Looked up from germline, CDR1 is SGHRS and CDR2 is YFSETQ. The CDR3 is made up of 14 amino acids. The V and J ends lost 4 bases and 2 bases, in that order; junction bases with no gene match: 5. This chain's CDR3 is CASSTGQLQETQYF. CDR3 DNA sequence: TGCGCCAGCAGCACGGGACAGTTACAAGAGACCCAGTACTTC.

This clone showed up just once. Here the CDR3 DNA reads TGTGCCAGTAGTATTACAGGGAATGAGCAGTACTTC. This translates into CASSITGNEQYF. The chain employs TRBV19 and TRBJ2-7; TRBD1 might be the D (6 bases). Trimming took 3 bases from V and 7 from J, leaving 10 bases between them. The CDR3 has 12 residues. Germline V gene sequence: CDR1 LNHDA, CDR2 SQIVND (reference sequence). Full variable domain (remainder filled in from reference TRBV19 and TRBJ2-7): DGGITQSPKYLFRKEGQNVTLSCEQNLNHDAMYWYRQDPGQGLRLIYYSQIVNDFQKGDIAEGYSVSREKKESFPLTVTSAQKNPTAFYLCASSITGNEQYFGPGTRLTVT.